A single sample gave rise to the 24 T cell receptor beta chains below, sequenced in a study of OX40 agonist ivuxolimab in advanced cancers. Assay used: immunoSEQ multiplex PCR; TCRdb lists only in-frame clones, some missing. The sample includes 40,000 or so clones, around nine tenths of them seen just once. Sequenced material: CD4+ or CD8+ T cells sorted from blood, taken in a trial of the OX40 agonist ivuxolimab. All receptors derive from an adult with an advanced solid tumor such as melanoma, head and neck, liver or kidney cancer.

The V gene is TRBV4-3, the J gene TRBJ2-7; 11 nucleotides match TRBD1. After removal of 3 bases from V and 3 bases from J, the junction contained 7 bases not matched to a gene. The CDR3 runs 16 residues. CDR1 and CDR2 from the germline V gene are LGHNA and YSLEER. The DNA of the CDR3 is TGCGCCAGCAGCCAGGGACCGGGACAGGGGGTCTACGAGCAGTACTTC. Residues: CASSQGPGQGVYEQYF.

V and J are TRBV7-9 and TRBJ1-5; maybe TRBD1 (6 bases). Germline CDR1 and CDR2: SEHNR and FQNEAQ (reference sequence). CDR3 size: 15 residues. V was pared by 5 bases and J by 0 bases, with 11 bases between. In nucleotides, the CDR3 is TGTGCCAGCAGCCCGACAGGTTATAGCAATCAGCCCCAGCATTTT. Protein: CASSPTGYSNQPQHF.

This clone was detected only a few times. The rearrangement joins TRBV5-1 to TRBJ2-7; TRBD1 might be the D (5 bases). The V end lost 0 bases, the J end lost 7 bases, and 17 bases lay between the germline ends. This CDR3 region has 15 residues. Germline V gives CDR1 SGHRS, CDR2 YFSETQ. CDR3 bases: TGCGCCAGCAGCTTGGCGCAGGGCGCCTCGTGGGAGCAGTACTTC. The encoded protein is CASSLAQGASWEQYF.

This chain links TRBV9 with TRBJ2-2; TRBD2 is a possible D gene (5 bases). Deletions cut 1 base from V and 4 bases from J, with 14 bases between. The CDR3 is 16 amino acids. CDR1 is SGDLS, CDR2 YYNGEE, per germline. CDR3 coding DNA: TGTGCCAGCAGCGTACTCTCCGGGGAACCCACCGGGGAGCTGTTTTTT. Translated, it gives CASSVLSGEPTGELFF.

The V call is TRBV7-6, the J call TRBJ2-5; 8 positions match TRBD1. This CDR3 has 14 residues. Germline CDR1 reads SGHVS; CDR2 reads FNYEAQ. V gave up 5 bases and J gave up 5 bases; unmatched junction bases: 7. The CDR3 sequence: CASSRRWTGETQYF. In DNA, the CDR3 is TGTGCCAGCAGCCGACGTTGGACAGGGGAGACCCAGTACTTC.

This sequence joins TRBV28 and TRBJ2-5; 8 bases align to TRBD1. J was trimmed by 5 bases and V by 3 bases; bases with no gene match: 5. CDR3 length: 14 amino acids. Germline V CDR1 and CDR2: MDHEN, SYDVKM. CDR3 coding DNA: TGTGCCAGCAGTTTCCTCAGGGGGCACGAGACCCAGTACTTC. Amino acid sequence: CASSFLRGHETQYF.

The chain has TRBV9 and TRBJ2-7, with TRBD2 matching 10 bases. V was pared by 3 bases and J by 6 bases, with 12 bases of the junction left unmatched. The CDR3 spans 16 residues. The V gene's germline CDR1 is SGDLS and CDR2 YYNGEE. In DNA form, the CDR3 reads TGTGCCAGCAGCGCGAGCGGGGGGGCCTTGTCGGGCGAGCAGTACTTC. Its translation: CASSASGGALSGEQYF.

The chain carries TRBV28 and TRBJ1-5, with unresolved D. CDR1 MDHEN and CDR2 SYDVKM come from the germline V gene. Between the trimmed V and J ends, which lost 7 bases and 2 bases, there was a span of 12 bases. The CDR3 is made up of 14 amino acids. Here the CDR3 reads CASILPGGNQPQHF. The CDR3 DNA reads TGTGCCAGCATTCTCCCCGGGGGCAATCAGCCCCAGCATTTT.

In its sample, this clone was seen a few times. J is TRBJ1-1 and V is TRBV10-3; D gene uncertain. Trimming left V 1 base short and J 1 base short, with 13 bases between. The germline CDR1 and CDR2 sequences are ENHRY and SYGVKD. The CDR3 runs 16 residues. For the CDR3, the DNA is TGTGCCATCAGTGAGTTGAAGGGAGGCACGAACACTGAAGCTTTCTTT. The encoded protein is CAISELKGGTNTEAFF.

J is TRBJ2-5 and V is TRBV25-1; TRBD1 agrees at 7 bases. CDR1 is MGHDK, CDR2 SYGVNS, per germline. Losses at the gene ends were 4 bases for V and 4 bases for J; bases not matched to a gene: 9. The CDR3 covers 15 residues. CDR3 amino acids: CASSGIRQGPETQYF. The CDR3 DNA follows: TGTGCCAGCAGTGGGATAAGACAGGGTCCAGAGACCCAGTACTTC.

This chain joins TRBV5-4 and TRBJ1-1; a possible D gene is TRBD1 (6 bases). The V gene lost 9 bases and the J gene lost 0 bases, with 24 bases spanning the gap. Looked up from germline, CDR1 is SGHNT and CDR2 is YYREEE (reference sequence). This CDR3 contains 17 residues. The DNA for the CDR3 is TGTGCCATTTCCCTGGGTCCCGGGACACTCATGAACACTGAAGCTTTCTTT. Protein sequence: CAISLGPGTLMNTEAFF.

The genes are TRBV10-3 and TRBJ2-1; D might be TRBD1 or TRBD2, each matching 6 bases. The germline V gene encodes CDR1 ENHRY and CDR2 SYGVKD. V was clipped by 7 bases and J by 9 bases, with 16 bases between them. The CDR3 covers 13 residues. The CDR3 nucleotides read TGTGCCATCATTCCAGACGGGGGCAGTGAGCAGTTCTTC. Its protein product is CAIIPDGGSEQFF.

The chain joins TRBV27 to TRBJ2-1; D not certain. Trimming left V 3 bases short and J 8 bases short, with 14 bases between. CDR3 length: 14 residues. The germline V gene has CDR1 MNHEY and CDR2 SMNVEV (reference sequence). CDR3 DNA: TGTGCCAGCAGTTTTAGTGGCAGTTTTGATGAGCAGTTCTTC. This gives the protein CASSFSGSFDEQFF.

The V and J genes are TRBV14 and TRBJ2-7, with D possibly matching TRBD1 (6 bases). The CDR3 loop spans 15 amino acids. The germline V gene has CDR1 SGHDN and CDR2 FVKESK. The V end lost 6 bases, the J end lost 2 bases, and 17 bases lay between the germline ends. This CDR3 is CASSGDTGTTYEQYF. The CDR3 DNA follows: TGTGCCAGCAGTGGCGATACCGGGACAACCTACGAGCAGTACTTC.

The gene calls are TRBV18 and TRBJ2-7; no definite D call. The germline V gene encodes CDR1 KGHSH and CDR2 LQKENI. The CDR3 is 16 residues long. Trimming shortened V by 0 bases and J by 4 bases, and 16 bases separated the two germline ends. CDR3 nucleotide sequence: TGTGCCAGCTCACCACCGTGGGAATACAAGAGATACGAGCAGTACTTC. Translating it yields CASSPPWEYKRYEQYF.

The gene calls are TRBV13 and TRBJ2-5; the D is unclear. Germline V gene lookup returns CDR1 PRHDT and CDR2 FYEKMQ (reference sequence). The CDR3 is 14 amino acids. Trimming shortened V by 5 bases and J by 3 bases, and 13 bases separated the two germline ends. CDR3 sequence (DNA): TGTGCCAGCAGCCCCTCCCCCCCTGAAGAGACCCAGTACTTC. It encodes CASSPSPPEETQYF. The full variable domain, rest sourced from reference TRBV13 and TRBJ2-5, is AAGVIQSPRHLIKEKRETATLKCYPIPRHDTVYWYQQGPGQDPQFLISFYEKMQSDKGSIPDRFSAQQFSDYHSELNMSSLELGDSALYFCASSPSPPEETQYFGPGTRLLVL.

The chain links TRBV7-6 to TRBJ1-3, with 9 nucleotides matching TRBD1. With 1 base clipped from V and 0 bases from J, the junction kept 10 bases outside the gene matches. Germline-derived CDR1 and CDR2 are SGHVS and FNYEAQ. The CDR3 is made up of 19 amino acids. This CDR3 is CASSLGGTGYQSSGNTIYF. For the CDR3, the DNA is TGTGCCAGCAGCTTAGGTGGGACAGGGTACCAGAGCTCTGGAAACACCATATATTTT.

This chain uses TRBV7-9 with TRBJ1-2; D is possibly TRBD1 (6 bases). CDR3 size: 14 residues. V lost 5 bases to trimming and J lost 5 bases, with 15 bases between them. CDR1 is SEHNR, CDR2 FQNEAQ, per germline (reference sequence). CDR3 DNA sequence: TGTGCCAGCAGCCCGGGGGCAGGAGGGTATGGCTACACCTTC. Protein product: CASSPGAGGYGYTF.

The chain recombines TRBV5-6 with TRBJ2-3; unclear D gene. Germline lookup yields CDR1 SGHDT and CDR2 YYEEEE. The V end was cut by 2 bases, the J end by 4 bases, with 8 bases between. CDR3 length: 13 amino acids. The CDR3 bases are TGTGCCAGCAGCTTTGTCGGACCAGATACGCAGTATTTT. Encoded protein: CASSFVGPDTQYF.

CDR3 sequence reads: CSVEPQAGLGVYGYTF. The CDR3 nucleotides are TGCAGCGTTGAACCCCAAGCAGGGTTAGGAGTCTATGGCTACACCTTC. This chain uses TRBV29-1 with TRBJ1-2, with D possibly matching TRBD1 (5 bases). Looked up from germline, CDR1 is SQVTM and CDR2 is ANQGSEA. Trimming pared 2 bases from V and 4 bases from J, leaving 20 bases between. The CDR3 totals 16 residues.

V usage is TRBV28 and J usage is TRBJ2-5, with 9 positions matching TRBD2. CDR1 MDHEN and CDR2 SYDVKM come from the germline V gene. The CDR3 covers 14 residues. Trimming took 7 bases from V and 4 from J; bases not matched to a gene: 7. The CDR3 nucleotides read TGTGCCAGCACCTTGGGCGGGGGGGGAGAGACCCAGTACTTC. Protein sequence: CASTLGGGGETQYF.

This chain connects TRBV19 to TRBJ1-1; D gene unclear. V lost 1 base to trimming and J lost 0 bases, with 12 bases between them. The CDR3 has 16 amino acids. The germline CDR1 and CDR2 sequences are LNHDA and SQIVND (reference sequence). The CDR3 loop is CASSIGTSPLNTEAFF. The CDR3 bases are TGTGCCAGTAGTATAGGTACATCCCCTTTGAACACTGAAGCTTTCTTT.

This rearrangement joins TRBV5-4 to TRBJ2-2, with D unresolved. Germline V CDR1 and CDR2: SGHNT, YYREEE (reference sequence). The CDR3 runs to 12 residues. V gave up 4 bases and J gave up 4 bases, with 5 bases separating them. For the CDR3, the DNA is TGTGCCAGCAGCCCCCCCACCGGGGAGCTGTTTTTT. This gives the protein CASSPPTGELFF.

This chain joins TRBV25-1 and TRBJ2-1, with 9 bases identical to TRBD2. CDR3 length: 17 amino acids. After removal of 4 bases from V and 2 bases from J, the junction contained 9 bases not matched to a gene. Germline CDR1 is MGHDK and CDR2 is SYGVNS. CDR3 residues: CASSGAGGPLPYNEQFF. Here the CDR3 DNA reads TGTGCCAGCAGTGGGGCGGGGGGGCCTCTGCCCTACAATGAGCAGTTCTTC.